This passage covers 3 T cell receptor beta chains from one sample sequenced in a study of glioma-infiltrating T cells (dated by TCRdb to the mid-2010s). Sequenced using an Illumina MiSeq. TCR alpha and beta CDR3 regions were amplified with the iRepertoire nested amplicon-rescue multiplex PCR (arm-PCR) platform from RNA. In-frame beta chains were kept once TCRdb had trimmed the public reads at Q25 with fastp and called clones with MiXCR. Entries are consolidated by CDR3 protein sequence, retaining the most common genes and DNA. The sample data list 300,000 to 400,000 distinct CDR3 sequences, and approximately 42% of these were observed just once. The ten largest account for approximately 12% of the sample. The source material was glioma tissue, nonneoplastic brain tissue, or PBMCs (not recorded which). Every receptor here comes from a human donor with low-grade glioma or glioblastoma, undergoing nonglioma brain surgery, or in good health (not recorded which).

This clonotype was found once. The CDR3: CASSQESFSTDTQYF. The CDR3 DNA is TGTGCCAGCAGCCAAGAAAGCTTTAGCACAGATACGCAGTATTTT. The rearrangement uses TRBV4-2 and TRBJ2-3; D not certain. CDR3 length: 15 amino acids. CDR1 and CDR2 from the germline V gene are LGHNA and YNFKEQ. V was cut by 0 bases and J by 0 bases, with 7 bases left in between.

The rearrangement links TRBV6-2 or TRBV6-3 to TRBJ2-5; D unresolved. This CDR3 is 14 amino acids long. Germline V gene data show CDR1 as MNHEY and CDR2 as SVGEGT. Trimming took 2 bases from V and 2 from J, leaving 9 bases between them. As DNA, the CDR3 is TGTGCCAGCAGTTACGCCTCACTACAAGAGACCCAGTACTTC. It is translated as CASSYASLQETQYF.

On this clonotype itself: A much bigger clone sits one base away, suggesting this may be a read error. The gene calls are TRBV27 and TRBJ2-1; a weak D match, TRBD2 (5 bases). The CDR3 extends over 14 amino acids. Trimming took off 4 bases at V and 8 bases at J, with 15 bases between the two ends. In germline, CDR1 is MNHEY, CDR2 SMNVEV (reference sequence). Here the CDR3 DNA reads TGTGCCAGCAGTTCTACCGGGAAAGGGTATGAGCAGTTCTTC. Its protein product is CASSSTGKGYEQFF.